The 10 T cell receptor beta chains below all came from one sample that was sequenced in a study of T-cell reconstitution after alpha-beta-depleted transplantation in children. Molecular barcoding with unique molecular identifiers was used for the TCRbeta library. TCRdb passed the PCR reads through MiXCR, listing each CDR3 protein once. The repertoire includes about 980,000 distinct CDR3 sequences, 25% to 35% of them detected once, and 28% sits in the top ten. Sequencing was performed on PBMCs, mostly from graft donor cells, taken 360 days after TCRalphabeta/CD19-depleted stem cell transplant. The origin of the receptors is a boy less than two years old who had a stem cell transplant for SCID, so the T cells may come from the graft donor.

The chain employs TRBV5-1 and TRBJ2-6; possibly TRBD1 for D (5 bases). This CDR3 comprises 17 residues. Trimming removed 0 bases from V and 0 bases from J, with 10 bases in between. The germline gives CDR1 SGHRS, CDR2 YFSETQ. The CDR3 DNA sequence: TGCGCCAGCAGCTTGGCAGGGTCCCGCTCTGGGGCCAACGTCCTGACTTTC. This gives the protein CASSLAGSRSGANVLTF.

This clonotype was picked up a small number of times. The V and J genes are TRBV28 and TRBJ2-7; 9 bases are a match to TRBD1. Germline CDR1 reads MDHEN; CDR2 reads SYDVKM. With V trimmed by 4 bases and J by 7 bases, 11 bases remained unmatched. CDR3 size: 15 residues. CDR3 region: CASSSPGTGSGEQYF. As DNA, the CDR3 is TGTGCCAGCAGTTCCCCCGGGACAGGGAGCGGAGAGCAGTACTTC.

This clonotype was seen a few times. The chain is built from TRBV24-1 and TRBJ2-1; D might be TRBD1 (6 bases). Germline loops: CDR1 KGHDR, CDR2 SFDVKD. Trimming removed 5 bases from V and 6 bases from J, with 10 bases in between. This CDR3 region has 13 residues. The CDR3 here is CATSVTGINEQFF. CDR3 nucleotide sequence: TGTGCCACCAGTGTGACAGGTATCAATGAGCAGTTCTTC.

This clonotype has a handful of counts. The chain is built from TRBV5-1 and TRBJ2-7, with 7 bases fitting TRBD2. The CDR3 length is 15 residues. The trim removed 0 bases at V and 5 bases at J, leaving 8 bases unmatched. The germline V gene has CDR1 SGHRS and CDR2 YFSETQ. The DNA for the CDR3 is TGCGCCAGCAGCTTGGCCGGGGGGATCAGGAACGAGCAGTACTTC. Protein product: CASSLAGGIRNEQYF. Together with reference TRBV5-1 and TRBJ2-7, the CDR3 gives the full variable domain: KAGVTQTPRYLIKTRGQQVTLSCSPISGHRSVSWYQQTPGQGLQFLFEYFSETQRNKGNFPGRFSGRQFSNSRSEMNVSTLELGDSALYLCASSLAGGIRNEQYFGPGTRLTVT.

This clonotype was seen a handful of times. This chain connects TRBV10-3 to TRBJ1-5; the D gene is possibly TRBD1 (5 bases). The germline V gene has CDR1 ENHRY and CDR2 SYGVKD. This CDR3 spans 14 amino acids. Trimming stripped 4 bases from V and 5 bases from J, with 12 bases between. This CDR3 reads CAISVGQGDQPQHF. CDR3 in DNA: TGTGCCATCAGTGTCGGGCAGGGTGATCAGCCCCAGCATTTT.

This clonotype was picked up a small number of times. The rearrangement joins TRBV2 to TRBJ1-5; no reliable D call. This CDR3 spans 12 amino acids. V was pared by 4 bases and J by 11 bases, with 12 bases between. CDR1 is SNHLY and CDR2 is FYNNEI in the germline V gene. The CDR3 DNA sequence: TGTGCCAGCAGTGTCGGAGCCGGGGCCCAGCATTTT. Translated, it gives CASSVGAGAQHF.

This chain uses TRBV2 with TRBJ2-1; 14 nucleotides line up with TRBD2. With V trimmed by 6 bases and J by 7 bases, 8 bases remained unmatched. Germline V gene lookup returns CDR1 SNHLY and CDR2 FYNNEI. This CDR3 has 16 amino acids. The CDR3 region is CASSARLAGGRNEQFF. Here the CDR3 DNA reads TGTGCCAGCAGCGCTAGACTAGCGGGGGGGCGTAATGAGCAGTTCTTC.

The gene calls are TRBV6-1 and TRBJ2-5; 10 bases fit TRBD1. This CDR3 comprises 15 residues. CDR1 MNHNS and CDR2 SASEGT come from the germline V gene. V was pared by 3 bases and J by 5 bases, with 6 bases of the junction left unmatched. CDR3 sequence: CASSDPGTGVETQYF. The CDR3, as DNA: TGTGCCAGCAGTGACCCCGGGACAGGGGTCGAGACCCAGTACTTC.

This clonotype showed up just a few times. Relative to the germline gene, one junction end is altered; a read error may explain this. The chain has TRBV27 and TRBJ2-7, with TRBD2 matching over 8 bases. The germline CDR1 and CDR2 sequences are MNHEY and SMNVEV (reference sequence). This CDR3 has 15 amino acids. CDR3 in amino acids: CASSPQRPTSGRLFF. CDR3 DNA: TGTGCCAGCAGTCCACAACGCCCAACTAGCGGACGACTGTTCTTC.

This clonotype was seen only a few times. The J gene is TRBJ2-7, the V gene TRBV28, with 8 positions matching TRBD1. Germline values: CDR1 MDHEN, CDR2 SYDVKM. Trimming cost V 7 bases and J 0 bases; bases outside gene matches: 8. The length of the CDR3 is 15 residues. CDR3 sequence (DNA): TGTGCCAGCAATAGGGACAGGACGAGCTCCTACGAGCAGTACTTC. Translated, it gives CASNRDRTSSYEQYF.